This T cell receptor (beta chain) stems from a study of blood T cell repertoires in COVID-19. Study summary: Acute and convalescent COVID-19 samples came from the United States, Italy and Spain. Sample material is recorded as cDNA or gDNA derived from T cells, B-cell-depleted T cells, or PBMCs.

In germline, CDR1 is MNHNS, CDR2 SASEGT. There are 15 residues in the CDR3. V was pared by 2 bases and J by 2 bases, with 13 bases between. Original methodology: By means of reference gene primer amplification, nucleated cell counts were estimated. The data were produced by immunoSEQ multiplex PCR, yet TCRdb's version contains in-frame clones alone and is incomplete. D and trimming come from the DNA, and the V and J calls and clone size come from that table. The table lists 150,000 to 200,000 clones, roughly 84% of them singletons. Sequencing used peripheral blood. The chain carries TRBV6-1 and TRBJ2-7, with a weak D call TRBD1 (5 bases). This TCR was recovered from a human donor with acute or convalescent COVID-19. The donor label of this sample is uncertain. As DNA, the CDR3 is TGTGCCAGCAGTGAAACAACAGGCTTTACCTACGAGCAGTACTTC. Protein sequence: CASSETTGFTYEQYF.